The 16 T cell receptor beta chains reported below all come from one sample, sequenced in a study of cytomegalovirus exposure and HLA in healthy donors. The PCR contained 60 Vbeta and 13 Jbeta primers. TCRdb's table, derived via immunoSEQ multiplex PCR, lists solely in-frame clones and lacks some. The sample lists approximately 130,000 clones, about 77% occurring once. Source material: PBMCs. The receptor source for this set is a woman between 40 and 50 years old in good health and CMV-seronegative.

The gene calls are TRBV6-5 and TRBJ2-2; 10 bases line up with TRBD2. CDR3 length: 15 residues. The ends lost 2 bases at V and 7 bases at J; junction bases unmatched: 4. Germline lookup yields CDR1 MNHEY and CDR2 SVGAGI. DNA for the CDR3: TGTGCCAGCAGTTACGGGACTAGCGATTACGGGGAGCTGTTTTTT. Encoded protein: CASSYGTSDYGELFF.

The chain uses TRBV4-1 and TRBJ1-1; the match to TRBD1 covers 8 bases. The junction had 8 bases not matched to a gene; V was cut back by 1 base and J by 1 base. Germline V gives CDR1 MGHRA, CDR2 YSYEKL. The CDR3 extends over 17 amino acids. In nucleotides, the CDR3 is TGCGCCAGCAGCCAAGGATCAGGGGGCGAGGAGAACACTGAAGCTTTCTTT. Residues: CASSQGSGGEENTEAFF.

J is TRBJ1-1 and V is TRBV10-3, with 8 bases lining up with TRBD1. V lost 6 bases, J lost 7 bases, and 7 bases stayed unmatched. CDR1 and CDR2 from the germline V gene are ENHRY and SYGVKD. CDR3 length: 13 amino acids. In DNA form, the CDR3 reads TGTGCCATCAGCCCTTCCGGACAGGGTGAAGCTTTCTTT. Its protein product is CAISPSGQGEAFF.

The CDR3 region is CASSFARGRGRADGYTF. CDR3 in DNA: TGTGCCAGCAGCTTCGCAAGGGGTAGGGGGCGCGCGGATGGCTACACCTTC. The V gene is TRBV11-2, the J gene TRBJ1-2; 7 bases fit TRBD1. V shed 3 bases and J 6 bases; nucleotides not matched to a gene: 16. Germline V lookup: CDR1 SGHAT, CDR2 FQNNGV. This CDR3 spans 17 amino acids.

The V call is TRBV2, the J call TRBJ2-1, with 8 nucleotides matching TRBD2. The junction had 3 bases not matched to a gene; V was cut back by 5 bases and J by 0 bases. Germline V gene lookup returns CDR1 SNHLY and CDR2 FYNNEI. This CDR3 spans 15 amino acids. The CDR3 sequence: CASSIAGSSYNEQFF. In DNA form, the CDR3 reads TGTGCCAGCAGTATAGCGGGGAGCTCCTACAATGAGCAGTTCTTC.

The V gene is TRBV28, the J gene TRBJ1-1; 8 nucleotides line up with TRBD1. The CDR3 runs 15 residues. The germline gives CDR1 MDHEN, CDR2 SYDVKM. With V trimmed by 3 bases and J by 3 bases, 6 bases remained unmatched. The chain's CDR3 is CASSFLDRVDTEAFF. In DNA, the CDR3 is TGTGCCAGCAGTTTTTTGGACAGGGTCGACACTGAAGCTTTCTTT. Full variable domain (outside the CDR3, taken from reference TRBV28 and TRBJ1-1): DVKVTQSSRYLVKRTGEKVFLECVQDMDHENMFWYRQDPGLGLRLIYFSYDVKMKEKGDIPEGYSVSREKKERFSLILESASTNQTSMYLCASSFLDRVDTEAFFGQGTRLTVV.

The CDR3 region is CASSPGQGRTRRGETQYF. The DNA for the CDR3 is TGTGCCAGTAGTCCCGGCCAAGGAAGGACTAGGAGGGGAGAGACCCAGTACTTC. The chain is built from TRBV19 and TRBJ2-5; 7 nucleotides match TRBD2. This CDR3 region has 18 residues. Losses at the gene ends were 5 bases for V and 4 bases for J; bases not matched to a gene: 19. Germline V lookup: CDR1 LNHDA, CDR2 SQIVND (reference sequence). Looking up the rest from reference TRBV19 and TRBJ2-5 gives the full variable domain: DGGITQSPKYLFRKEGQNVTLSCEQNLNHDAMYWYRQDPGQGLRLIYYSQIVNDFQKGDIAEGYSVSREKKESFPLTVTSAQKNPTAFYLCASSPGQGRTRRGETQYFGPGTRLLVL.

This clone turned up a few times. This chain links TRBV7-9 with TRBJ2-7, with TRBD1 identical over 8 bases. CDR1 is SEHNR, CDR2 FQNEAQ, per germline (reference sequence). The CDR3 is made up of 15 amino acids. The V and J ends lost 4 bases and 0 bases, in that order; junction bases with no gene match: 5. The CDR3 DNA reads as TGTGCCAGCAGCTGGACACAGGGGGACTCCTACGAGCAGTACTTC. The encoded protein is CASSWTQGDSYEQYF.

The chain joins TRBV7-2 to TRBJ1-2, with a weak D call TRBD1 (5 bases). Germline CDR1 is SGHTA and CDR2 is FQGNSA. CDR3 length: 19 residues. V shed 3 bases and J shed 0 bases, with 23 bases lying between them. The CDR3 nucleotides are TGTGCCAGCAGCTTGGGGCTGTTTATACTAAAGACCCCTAACTATGGCTACACCTTC. Its protein product is CASSLGLFILKTPNYGYTF.

The chain employs TRBV18 and TRBJ2-5; D is perhaps TRBD2 (6 bases). The V gene lost 6 bases and the J gene lost 3 bases, with 14 bases spanning the gap. Germline V CDR1 and CDR2: KGHSH, LQKENI. The CDR3 is made up of 14 amino acids. CDR3 coding DNA: TGTGCCAGCTCGAGGGACTCCATTAAAGAGACCCAGTACTTC. Translating it yields CASSRDSIKETQYF.

The chain links TRBV10-3 to TRBJ1-1; no clear D. The CDR3 consists of 11 residues. CDR1 and CDR2 from the germline V gene are ENHRY and SYGVKD. The germline V and J ends were trimmed by 6 bases and 1 base, with 3 bases remaining between them. The CDR3, as DNA: TGTGCCATCAGACAGAACACTGAAGCTTTCTTT. This codes for CAIRQNTEAFF.

The V gene is TRBV6-5, the J gene TRBJ2-7; 11 nucleotides agree with TRBD2. The CDR3 is 15 residues long. Germline CDR1 reads MNHEY; CDR2 reads SVGAGI. With 2 bases clipped from V and 3 bases from J, the junction kept 3 bases outside the gene matches. As DNA, the CDR3 is TGTGCCAGCAGTTACCAGACTAGCGGGGTCTACGAGCAGTACTTC. This codes for CASSYQTSGVYEQYF.

V usage is TRBV6-6 and J usage is TRBJ2-5, with 13 nucleotides matching TRBD2. From germline, CDR1 is MNHNY and CDR2 SVGAGI (reference sequence). V was pared by 6 bases and J by 5 bases, with 6 bases of the junction left unmatched. This CDR3 has 15 residues. The CDR3 is CASRRLAGGRETQYF. DNA of the CDR3: TGTGCCAGCAGACGACTAGCGGGGGGTCGGGAGACCCAGTACTTC.

The V and J genes are TRBV6-1 and TRBJ1-2, with D maybe TRBD1 (5 bases). The CDR3 is 13 residues long. In germline, CDR1 is MNHNS, CDR2 SASEGT. V lost 3 bases and J lost 5, with 10 bases in between. CDR3 nucleotide sequence: TGTGCCAGCAGTGACGGGGGTTATTATGGCTACACCTTC. Translating it yields CASSDGGYYGYTF.

This clone occurred a few times. The rearrangement links TRBV6-1 to TRBJ2-5; a possible D gene is TRBD1 (5 bases). V gave up 6 bases and J gave up 5 bases, with 16 bases separating them. From germline, CDR1 is MNHNS and CDR2 SASEGT. CDR3 size: 14 residues. CDR3 sequence: CASRRRRVEETQYF. The CDR3 DNA reads TGTGCCAGCAGAAGGCGCAGGGTTGAGGAGACCCAGTACTTC.

This chain connects TRBV29-1 to TRBJ2-1; TRBD2 aligns across 7 bases. The CDR3 is made up of 15 amino acids. The germline CDR1 and CDR2 sequences are SQVTM and ANQGSEA. The J segment lost 2 bases and the V segment lost 2 bases, leaving 6 bases of the junction unmatched. This chain's CDR3 is CSVEQPAGAYNEQFF. CDR3 nucleotides: TGCAGCGTTGAACAACCCGCGGGGGCCTACAATGAGCAGTTCTTC.